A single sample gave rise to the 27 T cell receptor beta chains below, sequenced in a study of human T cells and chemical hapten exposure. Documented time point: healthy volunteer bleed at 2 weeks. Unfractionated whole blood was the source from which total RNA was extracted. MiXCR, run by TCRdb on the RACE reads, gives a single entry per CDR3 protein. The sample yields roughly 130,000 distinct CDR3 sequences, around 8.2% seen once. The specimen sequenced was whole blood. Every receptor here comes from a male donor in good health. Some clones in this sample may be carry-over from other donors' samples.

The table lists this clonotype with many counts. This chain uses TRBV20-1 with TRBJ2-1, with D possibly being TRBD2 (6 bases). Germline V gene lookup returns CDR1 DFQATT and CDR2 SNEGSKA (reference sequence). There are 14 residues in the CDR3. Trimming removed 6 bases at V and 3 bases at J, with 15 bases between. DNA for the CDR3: TGCAGTGCGAGCTTAGCGGAACTCTACAATGAGCAGTTCTTC. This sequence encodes CSASLAELYNEQFF.

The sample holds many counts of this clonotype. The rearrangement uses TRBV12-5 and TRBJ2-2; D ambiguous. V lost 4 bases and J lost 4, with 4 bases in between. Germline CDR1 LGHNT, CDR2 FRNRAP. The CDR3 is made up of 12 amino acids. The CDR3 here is CASGSLTGELFF. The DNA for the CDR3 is TGTGCTAGTGGTTCCCTCACCGGGGAGCTGTTTTTT.

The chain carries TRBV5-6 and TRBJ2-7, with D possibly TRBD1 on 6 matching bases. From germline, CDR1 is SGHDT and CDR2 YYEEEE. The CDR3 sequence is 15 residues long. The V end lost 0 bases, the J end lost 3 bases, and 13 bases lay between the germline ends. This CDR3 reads CASSLVGARGYEQYF. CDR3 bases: TGTGCCAGCAGCTTGGTGGGGGCGCGAGGCTACGAGCAGTACTTC.

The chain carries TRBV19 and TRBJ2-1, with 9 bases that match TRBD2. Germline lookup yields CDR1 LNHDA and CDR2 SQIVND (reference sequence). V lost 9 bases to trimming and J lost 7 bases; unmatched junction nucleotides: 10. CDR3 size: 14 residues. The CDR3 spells CASQTSGMYNEQFF. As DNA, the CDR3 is TGTGCCAGCCAGACTAGCGGAATGTATAATGAGCAGTTCTTC.

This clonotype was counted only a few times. CDR3 coding DNA: TGTGCCAGCAGCCAAGTGTACGAGACCCAGTACTTC. Translation gives CASSQVYETQYF. This chain links TRBV14 with TRBJ2-5, with D unresolved. CDR3 length: 12 residues. Germline V gives CDR1 SGHDN, CDR2 FVKESK. V was cut by 1 base and J by 5 bases, with 5 bases left in between.

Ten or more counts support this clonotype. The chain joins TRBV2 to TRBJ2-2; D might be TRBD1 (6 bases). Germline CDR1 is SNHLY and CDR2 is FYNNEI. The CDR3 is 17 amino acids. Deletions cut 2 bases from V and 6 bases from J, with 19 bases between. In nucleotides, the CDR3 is TGTGCCAGCAGTGAACTTGAGGAACAGGGATGGGCCGGGGAGCTGTTTTTT. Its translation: CASSELEEQGWAGELFF.

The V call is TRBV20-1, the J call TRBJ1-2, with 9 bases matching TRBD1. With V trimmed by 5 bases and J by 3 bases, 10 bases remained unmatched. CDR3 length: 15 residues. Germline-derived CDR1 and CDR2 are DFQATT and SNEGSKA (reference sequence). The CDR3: CSAGLTGTGHYGYTF. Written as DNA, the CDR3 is TGCAGTGCTGGATTGACCGGGACAGGGCACTATGGCTACACCTTC.

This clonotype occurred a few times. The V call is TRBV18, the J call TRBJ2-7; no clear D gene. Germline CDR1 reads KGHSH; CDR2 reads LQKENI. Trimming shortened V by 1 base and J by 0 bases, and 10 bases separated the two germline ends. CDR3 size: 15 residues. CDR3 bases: TGTGCCAGCTCACCACGACCCCTGAACTCCTACGAGCAGTACTTC. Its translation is CASSPRPLNSYEQYF.

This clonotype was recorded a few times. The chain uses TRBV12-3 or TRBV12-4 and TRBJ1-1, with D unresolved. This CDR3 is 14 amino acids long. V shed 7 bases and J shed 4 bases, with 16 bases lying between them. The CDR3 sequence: CASTQEGLFTEAFF. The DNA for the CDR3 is TGTGCCAGCACCCAAGAGGGCCTATTCACTGAAGCTTTCTTT.

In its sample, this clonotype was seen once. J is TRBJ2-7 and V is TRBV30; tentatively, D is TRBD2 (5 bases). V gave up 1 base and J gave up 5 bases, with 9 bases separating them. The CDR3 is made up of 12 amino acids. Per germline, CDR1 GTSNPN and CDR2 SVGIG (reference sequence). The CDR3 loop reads CAWSGTRHEQYF. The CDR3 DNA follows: TGTGCCTGGAGTGGTACTAGACACGAGCAGTACTTC.

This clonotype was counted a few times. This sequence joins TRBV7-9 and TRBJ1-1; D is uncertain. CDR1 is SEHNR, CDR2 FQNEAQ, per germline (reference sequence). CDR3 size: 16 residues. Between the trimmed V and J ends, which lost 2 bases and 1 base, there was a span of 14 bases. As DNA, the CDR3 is TGTGCCAGCAGCTTAATAGATCGTGGCCAGAACACTGAAGCTTTCTTT. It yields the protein CASSLIDRGQNTEAFF.

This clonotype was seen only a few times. The CDR3 bases are TGCAGCGTTGCGGGGCAGGTGAGCTCCTACAATGAGCAGTTCTTC. Translating gives CSVAGQVSSYNEQFF. This rearrangement joins TRBV29-1 to TRBJ2-1; D tentatively reads TRBD1 or TRBD2 (5 bases each). The ends were cut back, 4 bases at V and 0 bases at J, with 13 bases in the middle. In germline, CDR1 is SQVTM, CDR2 ANQGSEA. This CDR3 has 15 residues.

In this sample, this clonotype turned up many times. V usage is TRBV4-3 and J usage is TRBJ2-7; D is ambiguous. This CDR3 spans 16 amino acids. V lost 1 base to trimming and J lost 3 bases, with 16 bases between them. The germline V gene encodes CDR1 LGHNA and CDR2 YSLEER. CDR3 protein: CASSQGADAPFYEQYF. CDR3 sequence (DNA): TGCGCCAGCAGCCAAGGTGCCGATGCCCCCTTCTACGAGCAGTACTTC.

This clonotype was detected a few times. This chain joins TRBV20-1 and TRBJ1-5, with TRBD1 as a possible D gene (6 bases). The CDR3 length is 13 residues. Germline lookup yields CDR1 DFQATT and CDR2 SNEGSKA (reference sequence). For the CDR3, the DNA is TGCTCGGCGGAACAGGGAACAAGTCAGCCCCAGCATTTT. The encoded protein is CSAEQGTSQPQHF.

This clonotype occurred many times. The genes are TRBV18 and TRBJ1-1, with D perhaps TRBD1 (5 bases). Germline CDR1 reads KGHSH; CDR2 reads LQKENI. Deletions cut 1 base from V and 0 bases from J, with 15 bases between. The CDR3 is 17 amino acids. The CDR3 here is CASSPLSSGALNTEAFF. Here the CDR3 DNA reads TGTGCCAGCTCACCACTATCTTCCGGGGCCTTGAACACTGAAGCTTTCTTT.

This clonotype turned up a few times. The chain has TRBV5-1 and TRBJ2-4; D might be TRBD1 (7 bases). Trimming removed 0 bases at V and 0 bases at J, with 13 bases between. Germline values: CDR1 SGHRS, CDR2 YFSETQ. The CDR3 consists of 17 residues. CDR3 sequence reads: CASSLGGTDLAKNIQYF. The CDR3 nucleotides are TGCGCCAGCAGCTTGGGCGGGACAGATTTAGCCAAAAACATTCAGTACTTC. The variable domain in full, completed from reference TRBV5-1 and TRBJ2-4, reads KAGVTQTPRYLIKTRGQQVTLSCSPISGHRSVSWYQQTPGQGLQFLFEYFSETQRNKGNFPGRFSGRQFSNSRSEMNVSTLELGDSALYLCASSLGGTDLAKNIQYFGAGTRLSVL.

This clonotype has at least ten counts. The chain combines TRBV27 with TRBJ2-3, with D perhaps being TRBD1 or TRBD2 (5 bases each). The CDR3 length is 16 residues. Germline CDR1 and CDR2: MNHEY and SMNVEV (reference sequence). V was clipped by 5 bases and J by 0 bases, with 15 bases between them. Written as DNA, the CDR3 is TGTGCCAGCAGTCGTCGGACGGGGCCTAGCACAGATACGCAGTATTTT. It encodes CASSRRTGPSTDTQYF.

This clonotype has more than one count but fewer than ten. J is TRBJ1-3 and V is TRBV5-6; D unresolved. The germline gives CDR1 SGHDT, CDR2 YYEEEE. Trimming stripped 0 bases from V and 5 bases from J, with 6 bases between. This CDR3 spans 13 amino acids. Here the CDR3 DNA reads TGTGCCAGCAGCTTGGTGCGACGAAACACCATATATTTT. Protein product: CASSLVRRNTIYF.

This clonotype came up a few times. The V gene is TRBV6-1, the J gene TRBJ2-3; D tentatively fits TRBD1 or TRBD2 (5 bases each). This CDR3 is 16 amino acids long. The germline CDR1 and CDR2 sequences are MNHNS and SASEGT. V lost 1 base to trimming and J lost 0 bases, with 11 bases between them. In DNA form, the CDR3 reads TGTGCCAGCAGTGAAGAGTGGGGGTCTAGCACAGATACGCAGTATTTT. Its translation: CASSEEWGSSTDTQYF.

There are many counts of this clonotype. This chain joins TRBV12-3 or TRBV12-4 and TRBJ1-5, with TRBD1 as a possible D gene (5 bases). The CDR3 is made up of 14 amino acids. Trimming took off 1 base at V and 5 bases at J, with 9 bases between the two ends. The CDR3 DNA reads TGTGCCAGCAGTTTAGGGCAGGGCTATCAGCCCCAGCATTTT. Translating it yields CASSLGQGYQPQHF.

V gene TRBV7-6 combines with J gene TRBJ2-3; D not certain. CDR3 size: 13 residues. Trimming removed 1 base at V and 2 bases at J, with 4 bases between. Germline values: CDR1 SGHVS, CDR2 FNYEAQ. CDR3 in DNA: TGTGCCAGCAGCTTAGTTGTCACAGATACGCAGTATTTT. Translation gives CASSLVVTDTQYF.

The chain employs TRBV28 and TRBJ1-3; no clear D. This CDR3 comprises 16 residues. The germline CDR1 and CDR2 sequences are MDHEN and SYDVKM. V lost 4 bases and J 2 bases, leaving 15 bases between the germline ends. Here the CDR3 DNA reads TGTGCCAGCAGTTATGGCAGCATACTGACTGGAAACACCATATATTTT. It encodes CASSYGSILTGNTIYF. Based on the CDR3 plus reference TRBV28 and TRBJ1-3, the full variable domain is DVKVTQSSRYLVKRTGEKVFLECVQDMDHENMFWYRQDPGLGLRLIYFSYDVKMKEKGDIPEGYSVSREKKERFSLILESASTNQTSMYLCASSYGSILTGNTIYFGEGSWLTVV.

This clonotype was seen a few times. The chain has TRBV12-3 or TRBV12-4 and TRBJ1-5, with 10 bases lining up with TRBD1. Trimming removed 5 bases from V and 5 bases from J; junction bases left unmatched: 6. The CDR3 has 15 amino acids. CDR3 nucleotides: TGTGCCAGCAGTCTGACAGGGGGCCACCATCAGCCCCAGCATTTT. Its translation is CASSLTGGHHQPQHF.

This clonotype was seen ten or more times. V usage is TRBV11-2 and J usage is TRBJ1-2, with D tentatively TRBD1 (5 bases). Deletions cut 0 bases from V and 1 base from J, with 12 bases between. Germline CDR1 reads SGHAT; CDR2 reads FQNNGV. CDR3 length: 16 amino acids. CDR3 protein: CASSLDPRVINYGYTF. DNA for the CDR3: TGTGCCAGCAGCTTAGATCCCAGGGTGATTAACTATGGCTACACCTTC.

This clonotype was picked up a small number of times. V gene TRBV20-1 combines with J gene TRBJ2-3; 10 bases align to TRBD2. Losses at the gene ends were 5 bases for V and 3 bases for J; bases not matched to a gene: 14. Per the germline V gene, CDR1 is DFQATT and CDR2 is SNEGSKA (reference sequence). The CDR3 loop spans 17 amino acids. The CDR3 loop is CSAQYQFGLAVTDTQYF. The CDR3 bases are TGCAGTGCTCAGTACCAATTCGGACTAGCGGTTACAGATACGCAGTATTTT.

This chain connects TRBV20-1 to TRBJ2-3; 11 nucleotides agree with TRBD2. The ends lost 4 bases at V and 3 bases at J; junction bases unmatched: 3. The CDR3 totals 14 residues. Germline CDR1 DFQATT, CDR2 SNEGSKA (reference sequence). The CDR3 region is CSATLAGVTDTQYF. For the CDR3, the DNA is TGCAGTGCTACACTAGCGGGAGTGACAGATACGCAGTATTTT.

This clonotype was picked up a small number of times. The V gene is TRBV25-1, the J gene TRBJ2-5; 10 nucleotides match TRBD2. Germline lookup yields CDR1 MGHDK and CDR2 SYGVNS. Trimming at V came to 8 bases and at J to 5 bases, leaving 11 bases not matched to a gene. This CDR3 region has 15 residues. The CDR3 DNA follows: TGTGCCAGCGAAGCTATAGCGGGAGGAGGTGAGACCCAGTACTTC. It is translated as CASEAIAGGGETQYF.